This record covers a single T cell receptor (beta chain). Its antigen remains unknown. The repertoire was sequenced with immunoSEQ multiplex PCR; TCRdb's copy has only in-frame clones and lacks some. This table has about 36,000 clones, around 73% appearing once. This sample is drawn from a study of pediatric ulcerative colitis. The study's findings and limits: Two rectal clonotypes were found only in ulcerative colitis patients, all of them.

During colonoscopy, one to two rectal pinch biopsies were collected. This CDR3 comprises 11 residues. With 6 bases removed from V and 1 base from J, the gap between germline ends came to 3 bases. Germline loops: CDR1 MNHEY, CDR2 SVGAGI. The clonotype originates from a boy aged 10-17 years with moderate ulcerative colitis. Sequencing was done on a sample of gut tissue. The V gene is TRBV6-5, the J gene TRBJ1-2; D unresolved. The CDR3 sequence: CASRLNYGYTF. The CDR3 nucleotides are TGTGCCAGCAGACTTAACTATGGCTACACCTTC.